The 25 T cell receptor beta chains reported below all come from one sample, sequenced in a study of control samples from healthy donors and cancer patients. Method: immunoSEQ multiplex PCR; TCRdb's copy keeps in-frame clones and lacks some. The sample comprises around 180,000 clones, around 92% of which are singletons, and just over 2% rests with the top ten. The material sequenced was blood. The receptors stem from a woman aged 40 to 50 in good health.

J is TRBJ2-6 and V is TRBV5-1, with D uncertain. The CDR3 runs to 15 residues. The V and J ends lost 4 bases and 0 bases respectively, with 8 bases between them. The germline CDR1 and CDR2 sequences are SGHRS and YFSETQ. This chain's CDR3 is CASSGSVSGANVLTF. CDR3 nucleotides: TGCGCCAGCAGCGGGTCGGTCTCTGGGGCCAACGTCCTGACTTTC. Based on the CDR3 plus reference TRBV5-1 and TRBJ2-6, the full variable domain is KAGVTQTPRYLIKTRGQQVTLSCSPISGHRSVSWYQQTPGQGLQFLFEYFSETQRNKGNFPGRFSGRQFSNSRSEMNVSTLELGDSALYLCASSGSVSGANVLTFGAGSRLTVL.

The chain has TRBV7-8 and TRBJ2-3, with D perhaps matching TRBD2 (6 bases). CDR3 length equals 17 residues. The V end lost 2 bases, the J end lost 0 bases, and 15 bases lay between the germline ends. CDR1 SGHVS and CDR2 FQNEAQ come from the germline V gene. Here the CDR3 reads CASSLPHAGSSTDTQYF. Here the CDR3 DNA reads TGTGCCAGCAGCTTACCCCACGCGGGGTCTAGCACAGATACGCAGTATTTT.

This clone was counted between two and nine times. V and J are TRBV5-1 and TRBJ1-1; D is undetermined. The V end was cut by 0 bases, the J end by 1 base, with 4 bases between. CDR3 size: 13 residues. Germline loops: CDR1 SGHRS, CDR2 YFSETQ. The CDR3 nucleotides are TGCGCCAGCAGCTTGGACAGGAACACTGAAGCTTTCTTT. It encodes CASSLDRNTEAFF.

The chain couples TRBV19 to TRBJ2-5, with D tentatively TRBD1 (6 bases). This CDR3 comprises 13 residues. Trimming removed 2 bases from V and 7 bases from J, with 11 bases in between. The germline V gene has CDR1 LNHDA and CDR2 SQIVND (reference sequence). The DNA of the CDR3 is TGTGCCAGTAGTATAAACAGGGTAGGGACCCAGTACTTC. It specifies CASSINRVGTQYF.

The chain employs TRBV15 and TRBJ2-5; 8 bases align to TRBD2. This CDR3 has 14 amino acids. The J segment lost 5 bases and the V segment lost 6 bases, leaving 8 bases of the junction unmatched. The germline V gene has CDR1 LNHNV and CDR2 YYDKDF (reference sequence). The CDR3 sequence is CATSPGGDRETQYF. The CDR3 coding sequence is TGTGCCACCAGTCCCGGGGGGGATCGGGAGACCCAGTACTTC.

V is TRBV3-1 (or the pseudogene TRBV3-2) and J is TRBJ2-7; D possibly matches TRBD1 or TRBD2 (5 bases each). Trimming left V 5 bases short and J 2 bases short, with 19 bases between. Germline CDR1 reads LGHDT; CDR2 reads YNNKEL (reference sequence). The length of the CDR3 is 16 residues. CDR3 DNA sequence: TGTGCCAGCAGCTTCCAAACCGGGACGCAAGCCTACGAGCAGTACTTC. The encoded protein is CASSFQTGTQAYEQYF.

The genes are TRBV2 and TRBJ2-5, with D possibly TRBD2 on 6 matching bases. The CDR3 is made up of 15 amino acids. CDR1 is SNHLY, CDR2 FYNNEI, per germline. V shed 3 bases and J shed 5 bases, with 16 bases lying between them. CDR3 in amino acids: CASSEERGGWETQYF. The DNA of the CDR3 is TGTGCCAGCAGTGAGGAGCGAGGAGGGTGGGAGACCCAGTACTTC.

In its sample, this clone was seen a few times. The sample holds other DNA sequences that translate to the same CDR3. The genes are TRBV7-2 and TRBJ1-5; D gene uncertain. V lost 1 base and J 7 bases, leaving 11 bases between the germline ends. The CDR3 has 14 residues. The germline V gene encodes CDR1 SGHTA and CDR2 FQGNSA. The CDR3, as DNA: TGTGCCAGCAGCTTAGTCAAGGGCGGACAGCCCCAGCATTTT. It is translated as CASSLVKGGQPQHF. Based on the CDR3 plus reference TRBV7-2 and TRBJ1-5, the full variable domain is GAGVSQSPSNKVTEKGKDVELRCDPISGHTALYWYRQSLGQGLEFLIYFQGNSAPDKSGLPSDRFSAERTGGSVSTLTIQRTQQEDSAVYLCASSLVKGGQPQHFGDGTRLSIL.

V is TRBV6-6 and J is TRBJ2-1; D is undetermined. This CDR3 is 11 amino acids long. CDR1 and CDR2 from the germline V gene are MNHNY and SVGAGI (reference sequence). Trimming stripped 0 bases from V and 9 bases from J, with 3 bases between. CDR3: CASSYSREQFF. The CDR3 DNA is TGTGCCAGCAGTTACTCCCGTGAGCAGTTCTTC.

The chain employs TRBV2 and TRBJ1-1; D not resolved. The CDR3 loop spans 14 amino acids. V lost 4 bases and J 3 bases, leaving 12 bases between the germline ends. The V gene's germline CDR1 is SNHLY and CDR2 FYNNEI. The CDR3 spells CASSVGEGDTEAFF. CDR3 coding DNA: TGTGCCAGCAGTGTTGGAGAGGGAGACACTGAAGCTTTCTTT.

The V and J genes are TRBV6-8 and TRBJ2-2; 8 bases match TRBD1. Germline trimming cut 4 bases from V and 8 bases from J; bases unmatched to any gene: 3. The germline V gene has CDR1 MNHGY and CDR2 SAAAGT. There are 13 residues in the CDR3. DNA of the CDR3: TGTGCCAGCAGTTTTCAGGGGGCAGGGGAGCTGTTTTTT. Encoded protein: CASSFQGAGELFF.

The chain employs TRBV3-1 (or the pseudogene TRBV3-2) and TRBJ2-7, with TRBD1 as a possible D gene (6 bases). There are 13 residues in the CDR3. Germline V CDR1 and CDR2: LGHDT, YNNKEL (reference sequence). V was shortened by 8 bases and J by 2 bases, with 13 bases between the two germline ends. This chain's CDR3 is CASREGVTYEQYF. The CDR3 DNA reads TGTGCCAGCCGAGAGGGGGTGACCTACGAGCAGTACTTC.

V gene TRBV3-1 (or the pseudogene TRBV3-2) combines with J gene TRBJ1-5, with D perhaps matching TRBD1 (5 bases). Trimming removed 3 bases at V and 4 bases at J, with 10 bases between. Germline assignment: CDR1 LGHDT and CDR2 YNNKEL (reference sequence). The CDR3 runs to 14 residues. CDR3 in DNA: TGTGCCAGCAGCCATACGACAGAAAATCAGCCCCAGCATTTT. Translating it yields CASSHTTENQPQHF.

The CDR3 sequence is CASSVVGEVDGYTF. CDR3 nucleotide sequence: TGTGCCAGCAGCGTAGTGGGAGAGGTGGATGGCTACACCTTC. The chain combines TRBV9 with TRBJ1-2; no clear D. V was cut by 0 bases and J by 6 bases, with 12 bases left in between. The CDR3 is made up of 14 amino acids. Germline V gene lookup returns CDR1 SGDLS and CDR2 YYNGEE.

The chain carries TRBV2 and TRBJ1-2; the match to TRBD1 covers 8 bases. The trim removed 5 bases at V and 6 bases at J, leaving 11 bases unmatched. This CDR3 comprises 15 residues. CDR1 SNHLY and CDR2 FYNNEI come from the germline V gene. The CDR3 sequence is CASSRQGRGQDGYTF. The CDR3 DNA is TGTGCCAGCAGTAGACAGGGCAGGGGGCAGGATGGCTACACCTTC.

The chain carries TRBV12-3 or TRBV12-4 and TRBJ1-4; 7 bases are a match to TRBD1. The CDR3 runs to 13 residues. V gave up 10 bases and J gave up 8 bases; unmatched junction bases: 10. CDR3 coding DNA: TGTGCCACCAAACAGGGGCTTGGGGAAAAACTGTTTTTT. It yields the protein CATKQGLGEKLFF.

This chain uses TRBV5-6 with TRBJ1-4; tentatively, D is TRBD1 (5 bases). This CDR3 is 14 amino acids long. The V gene lost 3 bases and the J gene lost 8 bases, with 14 bases spanning the gap. Germline V lookup: CDR1 SGHDT, CDR2 YYEEEE. The chain's CDR3 is CASSWTGTGEKLFF. The DNA of the CDR3 is TGTGCCAGCAGCTGGACGGGGACGGGGGAAAAACTGTTTTTT.

V gene TRBV12-3 or TRBV12-4 combines with J gene TRBJ1-2; D call uncertain. The CDR3 spans 13 residues. The germline V and J ends were trimmed by 1 base and 8 bases, with 11 bases remaining between them. CDR3 DNA: TGTGCCAGCAGTTTAGACCAGCTAGTAGGCTACACCTTC. Encoded protein: CASSLDQLVGYTF.

This clone was seen just once. The chain recombines TRBV15 with TRBJ2-2; D might be TRBD1 (5 bases). V lost 3 bases and J 6 bases, leaving 5 bases between the germline ends. The CDR3 runs to 12 residues. The germline V gene has CDR1 LNHNV and CDR2 YYDKDF (reference sequence). The CDR3 DNA follows: TGTGCCACCAGCAGCAGGGCCGGGGAGCTGTTTTTT. Translated: CATSSRAGELFF. Using reference TRBV15 and TRBJ2-2 for the parts outside the CDR3, the full variable domain is DAMVIQNPRYQVTQFGKPVTLSCSQTLNHNVMYWYQQKSSQAPKLLFHYYDKDFNNEADTPDNFQSRRPNTSFCFLDIRSPGLGDTAMYLCATSSRAGELFFGEGSRLTVL.

CDR3 sequence reads: CATSREQATGAGNEQFF. CDR3 DNA: TGTGCCACCAGCAGAGAACAGGCGACAGGGGCCGGCAATGAGCAGTTCTTC. This chain links TRBV15 with TRBJ2-1, with 8 bases matching TRBD1. V lost 0 bases to trimming and J lost 6 bases; unmatched junction nucleotides: 10. This CDR3 has 17 residues. Germline assignment: CDR1 LNHNV and CDR2 YYDKDF (reference sequence).

V gene TRBV6-5 combines with J gene TRBJ1-5; 7 nucleotides match TRBD1. This CDR3 has 13 residues. Germline CDR1 is MNHEY and CDR2 is SVGAGI. Trimming removed 8 bases from V and 3 bases from J; junction bases left unmatched: 4. The CDR3 loop reads CASVTGNNQPQHF. The CDR3 coding sequence is TGTGCCAGCGTGACAGGGAACAATCAGCCCCAGCATTTT.

The chain has TRBV4-1 and TRBJ2-3; D gene unclear. The V end lost 0 bases, the J end lost 5 bases, and 6 bases lay between the germline ends. The CDR3 consists of 13 residues. The V gene's germline CDR1 is MGHRA and CDR2 YSYEKL. CDR3 nucleotides: TGCGCCAGCAGCCAAGAGCCTCTAGATACGCAGTATTTT. Protein: CASSQEPLDTQYF.

The chain uses TRBV7-9 and TRBJ1-1; possibly TRBD1 for D (6 bases). The CDR3 runs 13 residues. V shed 6 bases and J shed 6 bases, with 14 bases lying between them. From germline, CDR1 is SEHNR and CDR2 FQNEAQ (reference sequence). This CDR3 is CASRLWGAAEAFF. CDR3 coding DNA: TGTGCCAGCAGACTCTGGGGGGCCGCTGAAGCTTTCTTT.

This chain connects TRBV4-1 to TRBJ1-3; no clear D. V was pared by 1 base and J by 2 bases, with 9 bases between. CDR3 length: 15 residues. CDR1 is MGHRA, CDR2 YSYEKL, per germline. The CDR3 DNA reads TGCGCCAGCAGCCAAGTAGGGTTCCCTGGAAACACCATATATTTT. This translates into CASSQVGFPGNTIYF.

This clone is medium-sized within its sample. The V gene is TRBV6-1, the J gene TRBJ2-7; 9 nucleotides agree with TRBD1. This CDR3 has 17 amino acids. V shed 3 bases, J shed 4 bases, and the junction held 13 bases outside the gene matches. CDR1 MNHNS and CDR2 SASEGT come from the germline V gene. CDR3 bases: TGTGCCAGCAGTGATGACACAGGGGGCGTTACTTTTTACGAGCAGTACTTC. Translated, it gives CASSDDTGGVTFYEQYF.